The entry that follows covers one T cell receptor beta chain sequence. Here immunoSEQ multiplex PCR was the method, and the copy in TCRdb shows in-frame clones only, minus some. The table shows approximately 79,000 clones, with over 75% occurring only once. This record comes from a study of control samples from healthy donors and cancer patients. This CDR3 has 13 residues. CDR1 WSHSY and CDR2 SAAADI come from the germline V gene. V dropped 7 bases and J dropped 8; count of bases not matched to a gene: 7. The sample taken for sequencing was blood. The genes are TRBV10-2 and TRBJ1-2, with 10 bases lining up with TRBD1. The source is a man aged 45-60 years in good health. The chain's CDR3 is CASTFDRGQGYTF. The CDR3 DNA is TGCGCCAGCACCTTCGACAGGGGGCAAGGCTACACCTTC.